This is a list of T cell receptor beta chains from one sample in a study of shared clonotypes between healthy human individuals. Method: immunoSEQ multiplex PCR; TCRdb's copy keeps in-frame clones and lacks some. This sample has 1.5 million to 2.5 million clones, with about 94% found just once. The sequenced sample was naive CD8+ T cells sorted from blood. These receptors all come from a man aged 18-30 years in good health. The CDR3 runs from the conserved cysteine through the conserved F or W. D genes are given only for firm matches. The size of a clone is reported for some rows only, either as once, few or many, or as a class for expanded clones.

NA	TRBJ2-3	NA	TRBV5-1	TGCGCCAGCAGCTTCCGGAGTCCGGGAGAGACAGATACGCAGTATTTT	CASSFRSPGETDTQYF
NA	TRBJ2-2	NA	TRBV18	TGTGCCAGCTCACCACCGCCCGGGGCCGGGGAGCTGTTTTTT	CASSPPPGAGELFF
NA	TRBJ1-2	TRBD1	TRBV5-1	TGCGCCAGCAGCATGAACGCCGGGACAGGGGGCGTCAGTGGCTACACCTTC	CASSMNAGTGGVSGYTF
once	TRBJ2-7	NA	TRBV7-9	TGTGCCAGCAGCTTAGAACAGGGGAGGCCCTACGAGCAGTACTTC	CASSLEQGRPYEQYF
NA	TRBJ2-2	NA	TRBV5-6	TGTGCCAGCAGCCCCCAGATCATTCTAAACACCGGGGAGCTGTTTTTT	CASSPQIILNTGELFF
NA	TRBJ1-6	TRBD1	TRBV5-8	TGTGCCAGCATCCAGCCCGACAGGGGAAGTTCACCCCTCCACTTT	CASIQPDRGSSPLHF
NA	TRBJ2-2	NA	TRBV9	TGTGCCAGCATGGCTCCGAACACCGGGGAGCTGTTTTTT	CASMAPNTGELFF
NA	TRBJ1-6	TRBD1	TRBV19	TGTGCCAGTAGTATTCGACAGGGGGATAATTCACCCCTCCACTTT	CASSIRQGDNSPLHF
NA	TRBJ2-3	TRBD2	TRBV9	TGTGCCAGCAGCGTAGACGGCGGGGGGGCCGCAGATACGCAGTATTTT	CASSVDGGGAADTQYF
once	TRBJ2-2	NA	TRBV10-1	TGCGCCAGCAGTGAGTCAGGGGACACCGGGGAGCTGTTTTTT	CASSESGDTGELFF
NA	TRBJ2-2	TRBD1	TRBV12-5	TGTGCTAGTGGCCCGGAATGGGACAGGGGGACCGGGGAGCTGTTTTTT	CASGPEWDRGTGELFF